This TCR beta chain is from a study of blood T cell repertoires in COVID-19. TCRdb's table, derived via immunoSEQ multiplex PCR, lists solely in-frame clones and lacks some. The sample consists of 200,000 to 250,000 clones, about four fifths of them appearing once. CDR1 and CDR2 (germline): SGHRS, YFSETQ. The CDR3 is made up of 15 amino acids. Trimming at V came to 0 bases and at J to 7 bases, leaving 9 bases not matched to a gene. This clonotype was sampled from a woman of 80 years or more with COVID-19, enrolled during active disease. Sequences were obtained from peripheral blood. The chain links TRBV5-1 to TRBJ2-7, with 8 nucleotides matching TRBD2. CDR3 amino acids: CASSLGAGGPSEQYF. CDR3 DNA: TGCGCCAGCAGCTTGGGTGCGGGAGGCCCCTCTGAGCAGTACTTC. Complete variable domain (other parts from reference TRBV5-1 and TRBJ2-7): KAGVTQTPRYLIKTRGQQVTLSCSPISGHRSVSWYQQTPGQGLQFLFEYFSETQRNKGNFPGRFSGRQFSNSRSEMNVSTLELGDSALYLCASSLGAGGPSEQYFGPGTRLTVT.